This T cell receptor (beta chain) originates from a study of early T cells in non-severe SARS-CoV-2 infection. This clonotype has just a few counts. Germline V CDR1 and CDR2: DFQATT, SNEGSKA (reference sequence). With 3 bases clipped from V and 5 bases from J, the junction kept 8 bases outside the gene matches. The CDR3 runs 15 residues. TCRdb itself ran the 5' RACE reads through MiXCR, one entry per CDR3 protein. This table has approximately 62,000 distinct CDR3 sequences, 12% appearing once. This receptor was obtained from an adult who was a healthcare worker with PCR-confirmed SARS-CoV-2 infection or an uninfected control (not recorded which). J is TRBJ2-1 and V is TRBV20-1; 9 bases match TRBD2. Sequences were obtained from whole blood. CDR3 in amino acids: CSASRGGAVNNEQFF. Written as DNA, the CDR3 is TGCAGTGCTAGCCGCGGGGGGGCGGTAAACAATGAGCAGTTCTTC.